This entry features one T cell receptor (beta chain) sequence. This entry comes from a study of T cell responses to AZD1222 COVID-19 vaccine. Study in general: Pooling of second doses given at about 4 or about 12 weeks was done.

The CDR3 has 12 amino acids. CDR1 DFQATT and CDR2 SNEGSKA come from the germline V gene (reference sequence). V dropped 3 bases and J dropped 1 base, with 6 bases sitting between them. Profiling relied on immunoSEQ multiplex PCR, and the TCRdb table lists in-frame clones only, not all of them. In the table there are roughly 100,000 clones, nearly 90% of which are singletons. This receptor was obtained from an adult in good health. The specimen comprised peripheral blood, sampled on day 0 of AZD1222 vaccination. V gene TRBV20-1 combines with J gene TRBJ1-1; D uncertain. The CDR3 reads CSASRTNTEAFF. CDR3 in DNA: TGCAGTGCTAGTAGGACGAACACTGAAGCTTTCTTT.